This T cell receptor beta chain was recorded in a study of blood T cell repertoires in COVID-19. Some clones are missing from TCRdb's copy, which holds only in-frame ones; the method was immunoSEQ multiplex PCR. The data contain about 150,000 clones, approximately 83% of them seen just once; the ten biggest clones take up under 3.5%. The V and J ends lost 3 bases and 8 bases respectively, with 10 bases between them. Germline lookup yields CDR1 MDHEN and CDR2 SYDVKM. The CDR3 has 12 amino acids. Sequencing was performed on peripheral blood. The chain employs TRBV28 and TRBJ1-2; no firm D call. The sequence came from an older woman with acute or convalescent COVID-19. The CDR3 nucleotides read TGTGCCAGCAGTTTGAGGGTCGGCGGCTACACCTTC. This encodes CASSLRVGGYTF.